These 30 T cell receptor beta chains were sequenced from one sample in a study of T cell responses to AZD1222 COVID-19 vaccine. TCRdb's table, derived via immunoSEQ multiplex PCR, lists solely in-frame clones and lacks some. The table records approximately 150,000 clones, about 89% of them present only once. Sequencing was performed on peripheral blood, taken 28 days after the second AZD1222 dose. These receptors were collected from an adult who received the AZD1222 COVID-19 vaccine.

This rearrangement joins TRBV5-6 to TRBJ2-5, with 8 bases identical to TRBD1. The CDR3 consists of 15 residues. Germline CDR1 reads SGHDT; CDR2 reads YYEEEE. After removal of 0 bases from V and 2 bases from J, the junction contained 3 bases not matched to a gene. The CDR3 region is CASSLVDRGQETQYF. CDR3 in DNA: TGTGCCAGCAGCTTGGTTGACAGGGGACAAGAGACCCAGTACTTC.

The chain carries TRBV7-2 and TRBJ2-4; 9 bases fit TRBD1. This CDR3 region has 16 residues. V trimming: 5 bases; J trimming: 9 bases; junction bases outside the gene matches: 14. CDR1 is SGHTA and CDR2 is FQGNSA in the germline V gene. The CDR3 reads CASSRGQGYQTGIQYF. CDR3 bases: TGTGCCAGCAGCCGGGGACAGGGTTACCAAACTGGCATTCAGTACTTC.

The chain combines TRBV5-8 with TRBJ1-5; D remains unclear. V lost 4 bases, J lost 0 bases, and 14 bases lay in between. The germline V gene has CDR1 SGHTS and CDR2 YDEGEE. The CDR3 contains 16 residues. The CDR3: CASSDRQATSNQPQHF. The CDR3 DNA reads TGTGCCAGCAGCGACCGGCAGGCGACTAGCAATCAGCCCCAGCATTTT.

This rearrangement joins TRBV10-1 to TRBJ2-1; D not resolved. The CDR3 is 16 amino acids. The germline V and J ends were trimmed by 4 bases and 0 bases, with 13 bases remaining between them. Germline CDR1 WNHNN, CDR2 SYGVQD (reference sequence). The CDR3 sequence: CASSVKSESSYNEQFF. The CDR3 DNA follows: TGCGCCAGCAGTGTAAAATCGGAGAGCTCCTACAATGAGCAGTTCTTC.

This chain connects TRBV4-3 to TRBJ2-7, with a tentative D call TRBD1 (6 bases). The germline V gene has CDR1 LGHNA and CDR2 YSLEER. This CDR3 region has 16 residues. Deletions cut 4 bases from V and 1 base from J, with 17 bases between. The DNA of the CDR3 is TGCGCCAGCAGCCCTCAGTTTGGGGGCAGGTCCTACGAGCAGTACTTC. Amino acid sequence: CASSPQFGGRSYEQYF.

The chain recombines TRBV25-1 with TRBJ1-4, with D uncertain. The V and J ends lost 2 bases and 7 bases respectively, with 8 bases between them. The CDR3 has 13 amino acids. Germline V gene sequence: CDR1 MGHDK, CDR2 SYGVNS. The CDR3: CASSEPPFEKLFF. Here the CDR3 DNA reads TGTGCCAGCAGTGAACCCCCCTTTGAAAAACTGTTTTTT.

Only a few counts were recorded for this clone. CDR3 DNA: TGTGCCAGCTCGTTCCCCACAGGGGGTATCGACTATGGCTACACCTTC. Its protein product is CASSFPTGGIDYGYTF. The chain combines TRBV18 with TRBJ1-2; 8 bases are shared with TRBD1. Germline CDR1 KGHSH, CDR2 LQKENI. This CDR3 is built from 16 residues. After removal of 6 bases from V and 3 bases from J, the junction contained 12 bases not matched to a gene.

This rearrangement joins TRBV29-1 to TRBJ2-5; unclear D gene. Trimming removed 4 bases from V and 5 bases from J, with 14 bases in between. This CDR3 is built from 13 residues. Germline CDR1 SQVTM, CDR2 ANQGSEA. CDR3 residues: CSVAPGQWETQYF. The DNA of the CDR3 is TGCAGCGTTGCCCCCGGCCAGTGGGAGACCCAGTACTTC.

The CDR3 sequence: CATSDYYTSTDTQYF. For the CDR3, the DNA is TGTGCCACCAGTGACTACTATACTAGCACAGATACGCAGTATTTT. The chain employs TRBV24-1 and TRBJ2-3, with D unresolved. Germline V gives CDR1 KGHDR, CDR2 SFDVKD. This CDR3 spans 15 amino acids. Trimming cost V 4 bases and J 0 bases, with 10 bases left between them.

The rearrangement links TRBV2 to TRBJ1-2; D ambiguous. With 8 bases removed from V and 5 bases from J, the gap between germline ends came to 9 bases. From germline, CDR1 is SNHLY and CDR2 FYNNEI. The CDR3 consists of 11 residues. The CDR3: CASRWSYGYTF. CDR3 in DNA: TGTGCCAGCCGGTGGTCGTATGGCTACACCTTC.

The chain uses TRBV4-3 and TRBJ1-1, with D possibly matching TRBD1 (6 bases). The CDR3 sequence is 14 residues long. Germline values: CDR1 LGHNA, CDR2 YSLEER. Trimming took off 4 bases at V and 1 base at J, with 10 bases between the two ends. The CDR3 spells CASSPRGGNTEAFF. In DNA, the CDR3 is TGCGCCAGCAGCCCCAGAGGGGGGAACACTGAAGCTTTCTTT.

In the case of this clone: At the DNA level, this CDR3 is encoded by other sequences in the same sample as well. V usage is TRBV6-5 and J usage is TRBJ1-1; tentatively, D is TRBD1 (5 bases). Trimming removed 4 bases from V and 0 bases from J, with 6 bases in between. The CDR3 runs to 13 residues. Germline V gene data show CDR1 as MNHEY and CDR2 as SVGAGI. CDR3: CASSLTVNTEAFF. CDR3 in DNA: TGTGCCAGCAGTTTGACAGTGAACACTGAAGCTTTCTTT.

J is TRBJ2-7 and V is TRBV15, with 10 bases that match TRBD1. Looked up from germline, CDR1 is LNHNV and CDR2 is YYDKDF (reference sequence). The CDR3 consists of 16 residues. The junction had 9 bases not matched to a gene; V was cut back by 3 bases and J by 4 bases. The chain's CDR3 is CATSRTIGQGVYEQYF. Here the CDR3 DNA reads TGTGCCACCAGCAGGACCATCGGACAGGGGGTTTACGAGCAGTACTTC.

This chain connects TRBV7-3 to TRBJ2-5; the D gene is possibly TRBD1 (6 bases). The V end lost 2 bases, the J end lost 1 base, and 11 bases lay between the germline ends. Germline assignment: CDR1 SGHTA and CDR2 FQGTGA. The CDR3 consists of 15 residues. This chain's CDR3 is CASSLQQGPQETQYF. The DNA of the CDR3 is TGTGCCAGCAGCTTACAACAGGGACCCCAAGAGACCCAGTACTTC.

This CDR3 is CASSILSTGTGHSPLHF. The CDR3 DNA reads as TGTGCCAGTAGTATACTCTCGACCGGGACAGGGCATTCACCCCTCCACTTT. The rearrangement uses TRBV19 and TRBJ1-6; 9 bases are shared with TRBD1. The CDR3 sequence is 17 residues long. V lost 2 bases and J lost 8; bases outside the gene matches: 10. The germline V gene has CDR1 LNHDA and CDR2 SQIVND (reference sequence). Full variable domain (outside the CDR3, taken from reference TRBV19 and TRBJ1-6): DGGITQSPKYLFRKEGQNVTLSCEQNLNHDAMYWYRQDPGQGLRLIYYSQIVNDFQKGDIAEGYSVSREKKESFPLTVTSAQKNPTAFYLCASSILSTGTGHSPLHFGNGTRLTVT.

The rearrangement joins TRBV11-1 to TRBJ2-3; 9 positions match TRBD1. CDR1 is SGHAT and CDR2 is FQDESV in the germline V gene (reference sequence). V was clipped by 7 bases and J by 1 base; unmatched bases: 9. The CDR3 has 16 amino acids. CDR3 sequence (DNA): TGTGCCAGCACCCTAGACGGGGACAGGGGCACAGATACGCAGTATTTT. This gives the protein CASTLDGDRGTDTQYF.

The chain couples TRBV11-2 to TRBJ1-5, with a tentative D call TRBD1 (6 bases). The ends were cut back, 5 bases at V and 6 bases at J, with 11 bases in the middle. Germline CDR1 reads SGHAT; CDR2 reads FQNNGV. CDR3 size: 13 residues. The CDR3 here is CASSLFRGQPQHF. In DNA, the CDR3 is TGTGCCAGCAGCCTGTTCAGGGGTCAGCCCCAGCATTTT.

This chain links TRBV8-2 with TRBJ2-5; the table's TRBD2 call for D was not verified on the DNA. TRBV8-2 is described as a pseudogene. The CDR3 spans 17 residues. This CDR3 reads CGSTAGGLAPKGETQYF. DNA of the CDR3: TGTGGCAGCACCGCGGGGGGACTAGCGCCCAAAGGGGAGACCCAGTACTTC.

This chain links TRBV19 with TRBJ1-2, with D perhaps TRBD1 (6 bases). Trimming cost V 3 bases and J 0 bases, with 8 bases left between them. Germline V gene lookup returns CDR1 LNHDA and CDR2 SQIVND (reference sequence). The CDR3 length is 14 residues. The CDR3 sequence is CASSMQGTNYGYTF. The CDR3 DNA sequence: TGTGCCAGTAGTATGCAGGGGACTAACTATGGCTACACCTTC.

The genes are TRBV29-1 and TRBJ1-1; maybe TRBD1 (5 bases). CDR3 size: 12 residues. The V end lost 3 bases, the J end lost 2 bases, and 7 bases lay between the germline ends. The V gene's germline CDR1 is SQVTM and CDR2 ANQGSEA. CDR3: CSVDQGNTEAFF. CDR3 nucleotide sequence: TGCAGCGTTGACCAGGGTAACACTGAAGCTTTCTTT.

The J gene is TRBJ2-1, the V gene TRBV15; 8 bases line up with TRBD2. Germline CDR1 LNHNV, CDR2 YYDKDF (reference sequence). The CDR3 runs to 17 residues. The ends lost 5 bases at V and 1 base at J; junction bases unmatched: 10. The CDR3 sequence: CATSGRTSSPSYNEQFF. In DNA, the CDR3 is TGTGCCACCAGCGGGCGGACTAGCTCCCCATCCTACAATGAGCAGTTCTTC.

About this clone itself: Other DNA sequences of this sample code for an identical CDR3. The V gene is TRBV3-1 (or the pseudogene TRBV3-2), the J gene TRBJ2-7; a possible D gene is TRBD1 (5 bases). V was cut by 3 bases and J by 3 bases, with 9 bases left in between. The CDR3 loop spans 13 amino acids. Germline CDR1 is LGHDT and CDR2 is YNNKEL (reference sequence). The CDR3 here is CASSHRVSYEQYF. CDR3 nucleotides: TGTGCCAGCAGCCACAGGGTTAGCTACGAGCAGTACTTC.

This chain links TRBV2 with TRBJ1-1; D uncertain. V lost 4 bases and J lost 1, with 7 bases in between. The CDR3 has 13 amino acids. The germline CDR1 and CDR2 sequences are SNHLY and FYNNEI. Written as DNA, the CDR3 is TGTGCCAGCAGTGTCGGCCCGAACACTGAAGCTTTCTTT. This sequence encodes CASSVGPNTEAFF.

The chain carries TRBV5-4 and TRBJ2-7; D assignment may be TRBD1 or TRBD2 (5 bases each). The germline CDR1 and CDR2 sequences are SGHNT and YYREEE (reference sequence). The CDR3 is 15 residues long. V lost 4 bases and J lost 3, with 17 bases in between. This chain's CDR3 is CASSQKRDGGYEQYF. For the CDR3, the DNA is TGTGCCAGCAGCCAAAAAAGGGACGGAGGCTACGAGCAGTACTTC.

The chain carries TRBV13 and TRBJ1-1; D possibly corresponds to TRBD1 (5 bases). The CDR3 runs to 15 residues. Germline values: CDR1 PRHDT, CDR2 FYEKMQ (reference sequence). V was shortened by 6 bases and J by 6 bases, with 20 bases between the two germline ends. CDR3 region: CASSPQAGGQPEAFF. For the CDR3, the DNA is TGTGCCAGCAGTCCCCAAGCCGGGGGTCAGCCTGAAGCTTTCTTT.

V usage is TRBV2 and J usage is TRBJ2-1; 8 bases map to TRBD1. Looked up from germline, CDR1 is SNHLY and CDR2 is FYNNEI. V lost 3 bases to trimming and J lost 7 bases; unmatched junction nucleotides: 8. The CDR3 is made up of 15 amino acids. As DNA, the CDR3 is TGTGCCAGCAGTGAGAACAGGGGGTCGGAGAATGAGCAGTTCTTC. This codes for CASSENRGSENEQFF.

This clone was detected once. V usage is TRBV5-4 and J usage is TRBJ2-7, with D uncertain. Trimming removed 0 bases at V and 5 bases at J, with 12 bases between. Germline assignment: CDR1 SGHNT and CDR2 YYREEE (reference sequence). This CDR3 spans 14 amino acids. The CDR3 is CASSLGEALDEQYF. The CDR3 region has the DNA TGTGCCAGCAGCTTGGGTGAGGCTCTGGACGAGCAGTACTTC.

This chain links TRBV3-1 (or the pseudogene TRBV3-2) with TRBJ1-6; the match to TRBD1 covers 7 bases. The CDR3 contains 15 residues. CDR1 is LGHDT, CDR2 YNNKEL, per germline (reference sequence). Germline trimming cut 6 bases from V and 8 bases from J; bases unmatched to any gene: 10. In DNA form, the CDR3 reads TGTGCCAGCAGACCCCGGACAGGAGAAGATTCACCCCTCCACTTT. This encodes CASRPRTGEDSPLHF.

This clone was seen a few times. The rearrangement uses TRBV4-1 and TRBJ1-5; D uncertain. The V and J ends lost 1 base and 5 bases respectively, with 12 bases between them. Germline assignment: CDR1 MGHRA and CDR2 YSYEKL. This CDR3 has 15 amino acids. In DNA form, the CDR3 reads TGCGCCAGCAGCCAAGCTTCGGGTTTAGATCAGCCCCAGCATTTT. This codes for CASSQASGLDQPQHF.

The gene calls are TRBV5-1 and TRBJ2-3, with a possible D match to TRBD2 (7 bases). The CDR3 contains 17 residues. V was trimmed by 4 bases and J by 2 bases, leaving 20 bases between them. CDR1 and CDR2 from the germline V gene are SGHRS and YFSETQ. CDR3 residues: CASSPAVNAGATDTQYF. CDR3 in DNA: TGCGCCAGCAGCCCCGCGGTAAACGCGGGGGCCACAGATACGCAGTATTTT.